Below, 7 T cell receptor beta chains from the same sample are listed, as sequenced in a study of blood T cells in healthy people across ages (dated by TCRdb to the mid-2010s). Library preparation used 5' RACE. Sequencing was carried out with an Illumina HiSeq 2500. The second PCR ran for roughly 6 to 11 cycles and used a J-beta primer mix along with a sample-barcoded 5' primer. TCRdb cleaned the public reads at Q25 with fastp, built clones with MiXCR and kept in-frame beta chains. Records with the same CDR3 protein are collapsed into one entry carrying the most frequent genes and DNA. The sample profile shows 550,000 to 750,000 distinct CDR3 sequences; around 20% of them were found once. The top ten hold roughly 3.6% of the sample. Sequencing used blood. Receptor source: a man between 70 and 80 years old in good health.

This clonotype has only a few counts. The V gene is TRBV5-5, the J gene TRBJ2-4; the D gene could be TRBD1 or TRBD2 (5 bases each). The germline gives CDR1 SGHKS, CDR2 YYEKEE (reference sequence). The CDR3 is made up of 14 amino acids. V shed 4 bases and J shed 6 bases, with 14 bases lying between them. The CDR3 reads CASSPGTEGNIQYF. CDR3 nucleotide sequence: TGTGCCAGCAGCCCAGGGACCGAGGGAAACATTCAGTACTTC. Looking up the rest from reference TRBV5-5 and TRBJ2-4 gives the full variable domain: DAGVTQSPTHLIKTRGQQVTLRCSPISGHKSVSWYQQVLGQGPQFIFQYYEKEERGRGNFPDRFSARQFPNYSSELNVNALLLGDSALYLCASSPGTEGNIQYFGAGTRLSVL.

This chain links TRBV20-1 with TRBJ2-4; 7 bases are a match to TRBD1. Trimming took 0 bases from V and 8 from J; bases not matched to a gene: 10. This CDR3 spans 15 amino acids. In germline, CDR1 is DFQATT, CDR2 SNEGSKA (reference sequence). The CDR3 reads CSAREVGRGSDIQYF. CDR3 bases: TGCAGTGCTAGAGAGGTTGGCAGGGGGTCGGACATTCAGTACTTC.

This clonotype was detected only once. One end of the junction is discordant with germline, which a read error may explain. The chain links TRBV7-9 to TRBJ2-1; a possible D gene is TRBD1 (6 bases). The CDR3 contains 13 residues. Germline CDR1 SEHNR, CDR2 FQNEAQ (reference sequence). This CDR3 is CASSPDRYNEQIF. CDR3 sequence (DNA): TGTGCCAGCAGCCCTGACAGGTACAATGAGCAGATCTTC.

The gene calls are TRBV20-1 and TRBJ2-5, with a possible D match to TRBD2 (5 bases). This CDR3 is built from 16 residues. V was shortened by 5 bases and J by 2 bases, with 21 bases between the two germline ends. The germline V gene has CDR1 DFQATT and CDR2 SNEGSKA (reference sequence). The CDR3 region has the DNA TGCAGTGCTTGCCCCCCGTCGGGGTGGACTCAAGAGACCCAGTACTTC. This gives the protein CSACPPSGWTQETQYF.

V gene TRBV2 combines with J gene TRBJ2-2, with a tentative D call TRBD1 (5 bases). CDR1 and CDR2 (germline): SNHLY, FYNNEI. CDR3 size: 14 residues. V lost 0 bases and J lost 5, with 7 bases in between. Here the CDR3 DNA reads TGTGCCAGCAGTGAAGCGGCAGGGACCGGGGAGCTGTTTTTT. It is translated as CASSEAAGTGELFF.

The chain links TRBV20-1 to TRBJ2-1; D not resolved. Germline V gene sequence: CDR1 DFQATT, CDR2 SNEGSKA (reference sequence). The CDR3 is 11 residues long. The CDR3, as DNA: TGCAGCCTTACGTCAGGCAATGAGCAGTTCTTC. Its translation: CSLTSGNEQFF.

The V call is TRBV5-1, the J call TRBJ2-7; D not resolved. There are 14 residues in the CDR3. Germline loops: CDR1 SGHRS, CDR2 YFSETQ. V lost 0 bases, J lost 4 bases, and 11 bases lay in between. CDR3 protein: CASSLGPPPYEQYF. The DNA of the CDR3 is TGCGCCAGCAGCTTGGGGCCGCCACCATACGAGCAGTACTTC.